This T cell receptor (beta chain) was profiled in a study of blood T cell repertoires in COVID-19. As for the study in general: In each case, the material was cDNA or gDNA derived from T cells, B-cell-depleted T cells, or PBMCs.

In the original processing: Nucleated cell counts were estimated from reference gene primer amplification. The repertoire was sequenced with immunoSEQ multiplex PCR; TCRdb's copy has only in-frame clones and lacks some. The DNA gave D and trimming, while V, J and clone size come from that table. The sample lists 150,000 to 200,000 clones, more than 75% occurring once. CDR1 is SGHNT, CDR2 YYREEE, per germline (reference sequence). V was pared by 4 bases and J by 6 bases, with 17 bases between. The CDR3 totals 15 residues. The chain is built from TRBV5-4 and TRBJ2-1; maybe TRBD2 (5 bases). The sequenced sample was peripheral blood. The receptor was derived from a man aged 40-55 years with active or convalescent COVID-19. As DNA, the CDR3 is TGTGCCAGCAGCGTGGGGTGGGCTGGAGGCAATGAGCAGTTCTTC. This encodes CASSVGWAGGNEQFF.